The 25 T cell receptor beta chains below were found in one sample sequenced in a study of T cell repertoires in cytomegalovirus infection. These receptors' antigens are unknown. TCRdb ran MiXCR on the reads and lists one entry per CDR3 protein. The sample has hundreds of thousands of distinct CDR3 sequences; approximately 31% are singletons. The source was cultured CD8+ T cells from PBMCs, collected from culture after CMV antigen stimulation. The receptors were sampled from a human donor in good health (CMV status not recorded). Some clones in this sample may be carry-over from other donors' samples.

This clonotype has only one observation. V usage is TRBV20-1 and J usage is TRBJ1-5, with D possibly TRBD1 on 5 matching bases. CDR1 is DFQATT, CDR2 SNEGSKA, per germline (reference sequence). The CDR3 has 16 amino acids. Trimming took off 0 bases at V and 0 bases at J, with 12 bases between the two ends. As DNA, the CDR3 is TGCAGTGCTAGAGATGGGGGAATTTATAGCAATCAGCCCCAGCATTTT. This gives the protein CSARDGGIYSNQPQHF.

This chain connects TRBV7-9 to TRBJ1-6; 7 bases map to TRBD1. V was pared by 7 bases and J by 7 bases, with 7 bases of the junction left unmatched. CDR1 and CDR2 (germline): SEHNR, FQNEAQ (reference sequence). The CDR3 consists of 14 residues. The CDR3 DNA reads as TGTGCCAGCACCACGGGACAGAGGAATTCACCCCTCCACTTT. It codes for CASTTGQRNSPLHF.

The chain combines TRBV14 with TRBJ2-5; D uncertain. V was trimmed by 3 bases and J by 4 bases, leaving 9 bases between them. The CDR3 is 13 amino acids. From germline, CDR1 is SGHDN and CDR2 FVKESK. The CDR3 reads CASSHLPPETQYF. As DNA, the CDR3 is TGTGCCAGCAGCCACCTACCCCCAGAGACCCAGTACTTC.

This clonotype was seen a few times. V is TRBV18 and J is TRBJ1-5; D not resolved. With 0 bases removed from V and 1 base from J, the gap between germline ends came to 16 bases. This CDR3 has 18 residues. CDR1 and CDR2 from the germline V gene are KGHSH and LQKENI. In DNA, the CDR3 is TGTGCCAGCTCACCACCCCCGGAGCCTTTCGGGAGCAATCAGCCCCAGCATTTT. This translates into CASSPPPEPFGSNQPQHF.

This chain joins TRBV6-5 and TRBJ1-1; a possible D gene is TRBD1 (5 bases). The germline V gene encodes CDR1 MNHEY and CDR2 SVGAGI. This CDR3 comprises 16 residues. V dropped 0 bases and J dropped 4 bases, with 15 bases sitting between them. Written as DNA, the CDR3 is TGTGCCAGCAGTTACTCGCGTTTGCAGGGTGCCACTGAAGCTTTCTTT. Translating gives CASSYSRLQGATEAFF.

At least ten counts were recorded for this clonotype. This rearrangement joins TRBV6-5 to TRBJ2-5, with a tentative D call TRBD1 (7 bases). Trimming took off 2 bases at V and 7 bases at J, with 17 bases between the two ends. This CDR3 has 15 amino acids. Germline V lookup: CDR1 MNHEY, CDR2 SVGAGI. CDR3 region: CASSYLDRAGGTQYF. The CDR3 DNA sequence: TGTGCCAGCAGTTACCTCGACAGGGCCGGGGGGACCCAGTACTTC.

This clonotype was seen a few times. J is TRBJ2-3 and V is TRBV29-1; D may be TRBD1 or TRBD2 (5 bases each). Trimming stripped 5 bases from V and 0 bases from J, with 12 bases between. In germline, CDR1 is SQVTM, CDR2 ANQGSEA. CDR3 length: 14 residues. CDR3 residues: CSVRDGASTDTQYF. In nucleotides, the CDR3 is TGCAGCGTTCGGGACGGGGCTAGCACAGATACGCAGTATTTT.

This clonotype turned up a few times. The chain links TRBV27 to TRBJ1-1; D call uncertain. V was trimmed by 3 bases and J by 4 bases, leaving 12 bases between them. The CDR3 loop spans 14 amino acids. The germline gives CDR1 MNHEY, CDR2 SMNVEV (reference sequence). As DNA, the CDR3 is TGTGCCAGCAGTTTTGGGGAAAAGGGCACTGAAGCTTTCTTT. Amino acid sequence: CASSFGEKGTEAFF.

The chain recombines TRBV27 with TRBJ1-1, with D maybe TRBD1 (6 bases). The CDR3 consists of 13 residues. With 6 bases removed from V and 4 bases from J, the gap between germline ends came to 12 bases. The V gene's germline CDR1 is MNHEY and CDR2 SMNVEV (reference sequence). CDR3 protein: CASRRGVVTEAFF. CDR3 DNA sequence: TGTGCCAGCAGGAGGGGGGTAGTCACTGAAGCTTTCTTT.

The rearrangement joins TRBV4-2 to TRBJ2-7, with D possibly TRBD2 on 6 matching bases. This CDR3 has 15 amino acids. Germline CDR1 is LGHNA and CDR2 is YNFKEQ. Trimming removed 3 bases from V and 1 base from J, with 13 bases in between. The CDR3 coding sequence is TGTGCCAGCAGCCAGGCTCCGGGACTGTCCTACGAGCAGTACGTC. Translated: CASSQAPGLSYEQYV.

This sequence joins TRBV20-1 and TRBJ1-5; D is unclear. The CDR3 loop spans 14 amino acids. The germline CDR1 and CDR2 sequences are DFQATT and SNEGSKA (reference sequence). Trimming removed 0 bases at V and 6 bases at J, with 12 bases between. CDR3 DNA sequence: TGCAGTGCTAGAGAGGTCGGGTTCGCTCAGCCCCAGCATTTT. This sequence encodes CSAREVGFAQPQHF.

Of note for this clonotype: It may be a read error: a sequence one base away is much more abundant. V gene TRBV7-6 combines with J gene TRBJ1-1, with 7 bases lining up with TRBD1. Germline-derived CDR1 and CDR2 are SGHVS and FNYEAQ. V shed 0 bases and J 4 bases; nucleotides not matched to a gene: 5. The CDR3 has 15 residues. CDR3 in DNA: TGTGCCAGCAGCTTAGCTACTACAGGGGCCACTGAAGCTTTCTTT. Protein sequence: CASSLATTGATEAFF.

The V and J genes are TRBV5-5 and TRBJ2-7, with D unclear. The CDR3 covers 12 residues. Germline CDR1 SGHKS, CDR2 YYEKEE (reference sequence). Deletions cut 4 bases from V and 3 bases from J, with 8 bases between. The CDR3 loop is CASSPRNYEQYV. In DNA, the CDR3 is TGTGCCAGCAGCCCGAGGAACTACGAGCAGTACGTC.

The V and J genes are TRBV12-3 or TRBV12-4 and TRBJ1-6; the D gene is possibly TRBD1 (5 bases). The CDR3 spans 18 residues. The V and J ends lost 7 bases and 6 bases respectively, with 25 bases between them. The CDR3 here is CASTFGRGGTLANSPLHF. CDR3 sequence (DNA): TGTGCCAGCACCTTTGGTAGGGGCGGTACACTGGCTAATTCACCCCTCCACTTT.

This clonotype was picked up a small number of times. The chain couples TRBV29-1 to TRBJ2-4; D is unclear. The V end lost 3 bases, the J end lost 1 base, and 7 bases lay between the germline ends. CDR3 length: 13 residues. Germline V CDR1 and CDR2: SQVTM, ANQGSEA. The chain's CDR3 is CSVDVGAKNIQYF. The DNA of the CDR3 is TGCAGCGTTGATGTAGGGGCCAAAAACATTCAGTACTTC.

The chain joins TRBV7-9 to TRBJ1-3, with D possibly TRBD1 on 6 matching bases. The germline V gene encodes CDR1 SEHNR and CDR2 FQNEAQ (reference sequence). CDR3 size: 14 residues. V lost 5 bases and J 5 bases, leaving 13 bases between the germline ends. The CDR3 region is CASSAGTNRNTIYF. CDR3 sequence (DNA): TGTGCCAGCAGCGCCGGGACAAACAGAAACACCATATATTTT.

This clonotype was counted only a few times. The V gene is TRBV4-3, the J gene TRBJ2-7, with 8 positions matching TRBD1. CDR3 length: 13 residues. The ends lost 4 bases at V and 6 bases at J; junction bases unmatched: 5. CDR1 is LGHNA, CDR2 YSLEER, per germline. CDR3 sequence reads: CASSRDRGGEQYV. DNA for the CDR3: TGCGCCAGCAGCCGAGACAGGGGCGGCGAGCAGTACGTC.

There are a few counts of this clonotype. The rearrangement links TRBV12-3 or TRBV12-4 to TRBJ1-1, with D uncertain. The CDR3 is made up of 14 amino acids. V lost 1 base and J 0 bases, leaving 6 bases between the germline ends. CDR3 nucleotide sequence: TGTGCCAGCAGTTTAGTGGAGGTGAACACTGAAGCTTTCTTT. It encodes CASSLVEVNTEAFF.

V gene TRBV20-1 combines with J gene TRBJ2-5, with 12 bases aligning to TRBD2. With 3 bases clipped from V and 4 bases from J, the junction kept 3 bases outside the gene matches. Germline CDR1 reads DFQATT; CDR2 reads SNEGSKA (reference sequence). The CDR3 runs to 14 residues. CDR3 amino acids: CSASLAGGLETQYF. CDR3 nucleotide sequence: TGCAGTGCTAGTCTAGCGGGGGGGCTAGAGACCCAGTACTTC.

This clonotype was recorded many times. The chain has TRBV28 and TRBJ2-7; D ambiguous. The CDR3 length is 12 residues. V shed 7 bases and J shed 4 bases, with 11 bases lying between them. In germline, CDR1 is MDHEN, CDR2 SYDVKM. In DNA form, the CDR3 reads TGTGCCAGCACCTCAGGTGATTACGAGCAGTACGTC. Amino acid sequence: CASTSGDYEQYV.

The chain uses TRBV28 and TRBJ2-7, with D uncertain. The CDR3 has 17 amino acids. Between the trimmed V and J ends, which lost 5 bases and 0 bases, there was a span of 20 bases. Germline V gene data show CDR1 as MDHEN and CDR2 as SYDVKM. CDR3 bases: TGTGCCAGCAGTCTGACCCCGGCCAAATCGAGCTCCTACGAGCAGTACGTC. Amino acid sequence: CASSLTPAKSSSYEQYV.

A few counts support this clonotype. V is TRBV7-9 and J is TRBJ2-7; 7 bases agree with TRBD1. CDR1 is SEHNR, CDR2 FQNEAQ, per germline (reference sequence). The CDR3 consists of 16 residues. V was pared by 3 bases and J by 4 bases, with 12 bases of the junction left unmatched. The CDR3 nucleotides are TGTGCCAGCAGCTTTCAGGACAGGCCCTTAGTTTACGAGCAGTACGTC. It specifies CASSFQDRPLVYEQYV.

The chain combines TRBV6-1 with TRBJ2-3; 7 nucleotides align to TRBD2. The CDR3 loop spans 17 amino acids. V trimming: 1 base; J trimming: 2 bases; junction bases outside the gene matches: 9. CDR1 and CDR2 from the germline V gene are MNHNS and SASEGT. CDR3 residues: CASSEGGAGTYTDTQYF. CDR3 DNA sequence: TGTGCCAGCAGTGAAGGGGGAGCGGGGACCTACACAGATACGCAGTATTTT.

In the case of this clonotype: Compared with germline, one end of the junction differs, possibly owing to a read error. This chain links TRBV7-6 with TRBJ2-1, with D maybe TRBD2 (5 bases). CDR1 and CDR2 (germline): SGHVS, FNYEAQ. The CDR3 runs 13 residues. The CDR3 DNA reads TGTGCTAGCAGCGAGGACTCCGTCGGTGAGCAGTTCTTC. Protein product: CASSEDSVGEQFF.

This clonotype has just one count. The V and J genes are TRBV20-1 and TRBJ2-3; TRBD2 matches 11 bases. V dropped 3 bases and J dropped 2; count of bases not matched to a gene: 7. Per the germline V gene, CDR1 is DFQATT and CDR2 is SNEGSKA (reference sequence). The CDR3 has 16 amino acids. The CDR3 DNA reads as TGCAGTGCTAGGGCTAGCGGGGGGCCATACACAGATACGCAGTATTTT. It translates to CSARASGGPYTDTQYF.